This T cell receptor beta chain was sequenced during a study of cytomegalovirus exposure and HLA in healthy donors. Trimming removed 8 bases at V and 5 bases at J, with 11 bases between. Per the germline V gene, CDR1 is SGHTA and CDR2 is FQGTGA. The CDR3 loop spans 12 amino acids. Study-wide findings and caveats: A later look showed TCR association rates differing by HLA locus, highest for DRB1 and lowest for HLA-C. The classifier reportedly diagnosed cytomegalovirus status with high sensitivity and specificity. The study put 150 to 200 TCR beta chains on its list as cytomegalovirus-associated. A likely sequencing artifact accounted for one observed cluster of highly shared sequence variants.

It was with 60 Vbeta and 13 Jbeta primers that the PCR ran. Libraries were prepared by immunoSEQ multiplex PCR; TCRdb keeps only in-frame clonotypes and omits some of them. The repertoire holds approximately 170,000 clones, about four fifths seen once, with 4.5% to 5.5% in the top ten. Concerning this clone: The antigen is unknown.

This chain uses TRBV7-3 with TRBJ2-3, with a weak D call TRBD1 (6 bases). The clonotype was recovered from a man aged 25 to 40 in good health and CMV-seropositive. Sequencing used PBMCs. CDR3 sequence: CASGQGIDTQYF. CDR3 DNA sequence: TGTGCCAGCGGGCAGGGGATAGATACGCAGTATTTT.